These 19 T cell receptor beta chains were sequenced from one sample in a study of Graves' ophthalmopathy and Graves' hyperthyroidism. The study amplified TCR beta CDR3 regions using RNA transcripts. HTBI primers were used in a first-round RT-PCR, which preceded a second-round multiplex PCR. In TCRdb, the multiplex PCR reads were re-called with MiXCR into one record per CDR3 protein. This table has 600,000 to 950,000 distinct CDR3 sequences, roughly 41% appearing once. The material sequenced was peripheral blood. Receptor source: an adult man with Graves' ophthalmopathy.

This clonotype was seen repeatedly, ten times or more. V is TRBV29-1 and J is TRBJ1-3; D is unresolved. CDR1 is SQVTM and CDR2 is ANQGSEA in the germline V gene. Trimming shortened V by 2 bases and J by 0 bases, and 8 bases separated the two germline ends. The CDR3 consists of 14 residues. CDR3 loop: CSVEKPLSGNTIYF. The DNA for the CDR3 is TGCAGCGTTGAAAAGCCTCTCTCTGGAAACACCATATATTTT.

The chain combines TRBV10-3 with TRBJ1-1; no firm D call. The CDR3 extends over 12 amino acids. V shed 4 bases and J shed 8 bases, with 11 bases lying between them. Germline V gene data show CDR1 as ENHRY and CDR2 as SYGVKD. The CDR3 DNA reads TGTGCCATCAGTGTGGACGGATTAGAAGCTTTCTTT. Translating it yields CAISVDGLEAFF.

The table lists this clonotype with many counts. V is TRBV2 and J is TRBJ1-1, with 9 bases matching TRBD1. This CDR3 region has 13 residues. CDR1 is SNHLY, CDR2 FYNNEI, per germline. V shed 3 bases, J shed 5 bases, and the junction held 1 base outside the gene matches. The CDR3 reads CASSDDRGTEAFF. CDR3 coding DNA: TGTGCCAGCAGTGATGACAGGGGGACTGAAGCTTTCTTT.

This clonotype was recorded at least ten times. As DNA, the CDR3 is TGTGCCAGCAGTTTTGGACAGGGTTCAGAAAAACTGTTTTTT. Amino acid sequence: CASSFGQGSEKLFF. The V and J genes are TRBV12-3 or TRBV12-4 and TRBJ1-4; 8 nucleotides line up with TRBD1. Losses at the gene ends were 3 bases for V and 8 bases for J; bases not matched to a gene: 5. The CDR3 covers 14 residues.

CDR3 amino acids: CSARASSGRSYEQYF. In DNA, the CDR3 is TGCAGTGCTAGAGCCTCTAGCGGGAGAAGCTACGAGCAGTACTTC. The rearrangement uses TRBV20-1 and TRBJ2-7; 10 nucleotides match TRBD2. Per the germline V gene, CDR1 is DFQATT and CDR2 is SNEGSKA (reference sequence). This CDR3 region has 15 residues. J gave up 3 bases and V 1 base, and 6 bases lay outside the gene matches.

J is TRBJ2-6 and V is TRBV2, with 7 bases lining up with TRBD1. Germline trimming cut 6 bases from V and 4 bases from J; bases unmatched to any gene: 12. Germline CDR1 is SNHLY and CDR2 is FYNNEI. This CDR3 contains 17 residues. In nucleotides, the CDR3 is TGTGCCAGCAGCCAATTGAGGGGGCGGACCGGGGCCAACGTCCTGACTTTC. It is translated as CASSQLRGRTGANVLTF.

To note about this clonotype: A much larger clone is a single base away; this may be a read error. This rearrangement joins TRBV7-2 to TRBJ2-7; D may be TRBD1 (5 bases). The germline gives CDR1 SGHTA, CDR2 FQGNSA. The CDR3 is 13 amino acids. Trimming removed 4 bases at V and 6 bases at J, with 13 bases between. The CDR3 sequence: CASSSGWGVEQYF. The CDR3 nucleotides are TGTGCCAGCAGCTCAGGGTGGGGTGTCGAGCAGTACTTC.

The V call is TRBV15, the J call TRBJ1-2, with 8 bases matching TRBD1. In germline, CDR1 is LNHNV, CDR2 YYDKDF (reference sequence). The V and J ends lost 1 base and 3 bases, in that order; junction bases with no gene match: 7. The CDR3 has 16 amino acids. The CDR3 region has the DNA TGTGCCACCAGCAGAGTGCGGGACAGGACGGACTATGGCTACACCTTC. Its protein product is CATSRVRDRTDYGYTF.

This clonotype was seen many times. Here the CDR3 DNA reads TGTGCCACCAGCAGAGAGTTTATTCGGCCCCAGCATTTT. The encoded protein is CATSREFIRPQHF. The chain carries TRBV15 and TRBJ1-5, with no clear D. CDR1 is LNHNV and CDR2 is YYDKDF in the germline V gene (reference sequence). V was cut by 0 bases and J by 9 bases, with 9 bases left in between. This CDR3 spans 13 amino acids.

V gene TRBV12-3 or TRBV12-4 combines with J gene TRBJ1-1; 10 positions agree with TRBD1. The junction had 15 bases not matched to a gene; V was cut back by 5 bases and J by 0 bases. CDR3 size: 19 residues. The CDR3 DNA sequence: TGTGCCAGCAGTATGGGGAGACAGGGGGCGTATGGCTTGAACACTGAAGCTTTCTTT. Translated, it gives CASSMGRQGAYGLNTEAFF.

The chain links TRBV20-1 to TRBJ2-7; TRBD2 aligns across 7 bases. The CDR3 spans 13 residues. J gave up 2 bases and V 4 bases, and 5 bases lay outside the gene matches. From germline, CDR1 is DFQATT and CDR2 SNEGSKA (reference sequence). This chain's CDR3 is CSATRSGTYEQYF. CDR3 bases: TGCAGTGCTACTCGAAGCGGGACCTACGAGCAGTACTTC.

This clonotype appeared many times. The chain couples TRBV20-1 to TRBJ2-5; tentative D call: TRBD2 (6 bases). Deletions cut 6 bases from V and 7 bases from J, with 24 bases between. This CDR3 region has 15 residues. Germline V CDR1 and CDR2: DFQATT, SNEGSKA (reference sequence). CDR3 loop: CSATPTGTYIRTQYF. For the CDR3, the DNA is TGCAGTGCAACTCCAACCGGGACTTATATTCGGACCCAGTACTTC.

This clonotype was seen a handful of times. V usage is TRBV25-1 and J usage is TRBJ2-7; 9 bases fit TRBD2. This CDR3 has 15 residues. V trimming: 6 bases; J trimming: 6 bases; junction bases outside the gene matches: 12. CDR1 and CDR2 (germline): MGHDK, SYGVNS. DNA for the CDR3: TGTGCCAGCAGCTTGGGGGGACTAGCTTTGGTCGAGCAGTACTTC. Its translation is CASSLGGLALVEQYF.

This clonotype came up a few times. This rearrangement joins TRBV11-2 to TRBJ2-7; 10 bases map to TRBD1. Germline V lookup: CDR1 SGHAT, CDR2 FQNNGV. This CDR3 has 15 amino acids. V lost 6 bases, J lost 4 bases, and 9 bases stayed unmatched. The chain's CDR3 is CASSYYPGQGYEQYF. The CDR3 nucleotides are TGTGCCAGCAGTTATTATCCGGGACAGGGGTACGAGCAGTACTTC.

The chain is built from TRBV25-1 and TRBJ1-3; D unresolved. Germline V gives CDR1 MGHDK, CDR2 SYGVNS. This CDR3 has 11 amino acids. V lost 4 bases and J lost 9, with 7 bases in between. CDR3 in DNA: TGTGCCAGCAGTGTCAGCGGCACCATATATTTT. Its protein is CASSVSGTIYF.

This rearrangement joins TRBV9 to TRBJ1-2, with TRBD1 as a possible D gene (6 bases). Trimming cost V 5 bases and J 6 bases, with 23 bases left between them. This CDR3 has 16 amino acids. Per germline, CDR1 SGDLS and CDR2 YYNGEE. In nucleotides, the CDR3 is TGTGCCAGCAGTTTATCGAAGGGACAAGCTCGGCATGGCTACACCTTC. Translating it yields CASSLSKGQARHGYTF.

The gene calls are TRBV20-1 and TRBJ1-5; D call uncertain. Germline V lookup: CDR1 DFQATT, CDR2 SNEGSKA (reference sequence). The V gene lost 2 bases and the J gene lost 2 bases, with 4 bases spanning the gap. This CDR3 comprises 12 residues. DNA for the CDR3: TGCAGTGCTAGAAACGGCAATCAGCCCCAGCATTTT. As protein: CSARNGNQPQHF.

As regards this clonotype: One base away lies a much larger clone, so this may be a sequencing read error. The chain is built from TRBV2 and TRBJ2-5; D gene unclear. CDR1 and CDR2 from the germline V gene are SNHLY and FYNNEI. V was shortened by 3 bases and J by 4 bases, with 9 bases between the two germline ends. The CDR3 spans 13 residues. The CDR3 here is CASSDKRRETQYF. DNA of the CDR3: TGTGCCAGCAGTGACAAACGACGAGAGACCCAGTACTTC.

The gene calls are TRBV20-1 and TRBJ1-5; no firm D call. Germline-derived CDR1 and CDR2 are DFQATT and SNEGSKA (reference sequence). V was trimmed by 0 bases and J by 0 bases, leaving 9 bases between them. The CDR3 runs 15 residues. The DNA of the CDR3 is TGCAGTGCTAGAGATAAGGTGTTTAGCAATCAGCCCCAGCATTTT. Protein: CSARDKVFSNQPQHF.